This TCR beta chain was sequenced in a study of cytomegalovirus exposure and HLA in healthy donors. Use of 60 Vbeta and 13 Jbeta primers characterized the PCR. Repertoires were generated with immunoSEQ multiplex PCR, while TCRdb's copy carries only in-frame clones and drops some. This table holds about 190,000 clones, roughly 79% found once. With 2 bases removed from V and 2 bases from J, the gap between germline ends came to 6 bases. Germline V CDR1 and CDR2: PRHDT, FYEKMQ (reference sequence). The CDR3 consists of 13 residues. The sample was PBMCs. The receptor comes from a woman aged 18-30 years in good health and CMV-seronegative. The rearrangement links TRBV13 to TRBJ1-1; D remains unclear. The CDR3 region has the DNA TGTGCCAGCAGCTTAAGGACTAACACTGAAGCTTTCTTT. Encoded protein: CASSLRTNTEAFF.